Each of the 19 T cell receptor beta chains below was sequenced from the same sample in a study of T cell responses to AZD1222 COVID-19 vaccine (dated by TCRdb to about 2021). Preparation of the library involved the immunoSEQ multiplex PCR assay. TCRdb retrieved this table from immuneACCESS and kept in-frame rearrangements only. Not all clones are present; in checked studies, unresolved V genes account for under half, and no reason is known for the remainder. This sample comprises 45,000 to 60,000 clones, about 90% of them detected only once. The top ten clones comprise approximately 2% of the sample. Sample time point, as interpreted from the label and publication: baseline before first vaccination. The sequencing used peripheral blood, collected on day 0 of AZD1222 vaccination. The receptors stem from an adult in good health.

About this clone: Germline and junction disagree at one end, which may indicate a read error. CDR3 DNA: TGTGCCAGCAGTCAAGCGGGACAGTCGGACCTAGCAACCCAGTACTTC. This translates into CASSQAGQSDLATQYF. The chain has TRBV6-1 and TRBJ2-5; D tentatively fits TRBD1 or TRBD2 (7 bases each). Germline V lookup: CDR1 MNHNS, CDR2 SASEGT. There are 16 residues in the CDR3.

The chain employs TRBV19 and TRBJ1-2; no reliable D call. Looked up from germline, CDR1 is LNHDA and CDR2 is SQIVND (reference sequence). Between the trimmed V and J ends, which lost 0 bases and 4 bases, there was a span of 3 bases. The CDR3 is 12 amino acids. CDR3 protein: CASSIEGYGYTF. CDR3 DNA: TGTGCCAGTAGTATAGAGGGCTATGGCTACACCTTC.

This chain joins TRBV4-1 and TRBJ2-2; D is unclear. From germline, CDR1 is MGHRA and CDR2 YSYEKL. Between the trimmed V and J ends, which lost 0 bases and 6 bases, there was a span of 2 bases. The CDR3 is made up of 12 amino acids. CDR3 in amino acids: CASSQEAGELFF. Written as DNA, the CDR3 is TGCGCCAGCAGCCAAGAAGCCGGGGAGCTGTTTTTT.

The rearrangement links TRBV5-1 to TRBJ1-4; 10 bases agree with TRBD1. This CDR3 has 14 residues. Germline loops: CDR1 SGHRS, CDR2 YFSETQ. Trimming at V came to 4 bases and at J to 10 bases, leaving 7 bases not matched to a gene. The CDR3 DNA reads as TGCGCCAGCAGCCCGGACAGGGGGAAGGGAAAACTGTTTTTT. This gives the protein CASSPDRGKGKLFF.

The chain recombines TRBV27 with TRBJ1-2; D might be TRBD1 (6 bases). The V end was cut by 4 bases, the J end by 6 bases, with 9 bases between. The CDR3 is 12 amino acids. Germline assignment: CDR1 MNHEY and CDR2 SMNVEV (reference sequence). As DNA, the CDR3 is TGTGCCAGCAGTTCGGGGGGCCATGGCTACACCTTC. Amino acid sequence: CASSSGGHGYTF.

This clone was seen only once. CDR3 protein: CAISGTGSSSGANVLTF. The CDR3 DNA sequence: TGTGCCATCAGTGGTACAGGATCAAGCTCTGGGGCCAACGTCCTGACTTTC. V is TRBV10-3 and J is TRBJ2-6; a weak D match, TRBD1 (5 bases). CDR1 ENHRY and CDR2 SYGVKD come from the germline V gene. The CDR3 has 17 residues. Trimming took 4 bases from V and 0 from J, leaving 13 bases between them.

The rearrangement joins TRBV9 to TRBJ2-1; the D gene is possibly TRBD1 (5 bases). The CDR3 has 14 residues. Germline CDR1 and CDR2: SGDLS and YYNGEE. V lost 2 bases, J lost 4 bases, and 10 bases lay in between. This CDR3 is CASSVGAIYNEQFF. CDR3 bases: TGTGCCAGCAGCGTTGGGGCGATTTACAATGAGCAGTTCTTC.

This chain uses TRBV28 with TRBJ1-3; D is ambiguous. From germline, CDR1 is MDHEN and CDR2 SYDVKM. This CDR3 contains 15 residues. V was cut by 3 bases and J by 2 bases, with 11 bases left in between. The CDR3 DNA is TGTGCCAGCAGTTTGGCAGGTAGACCTGGAAACACCATATATTTT. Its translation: CASSLAGRPGNTIYF.

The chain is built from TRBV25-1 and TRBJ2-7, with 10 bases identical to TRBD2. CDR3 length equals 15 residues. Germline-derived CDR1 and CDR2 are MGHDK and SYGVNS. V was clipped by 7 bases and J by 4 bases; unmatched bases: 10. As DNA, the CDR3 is TGTGCCAGCACCCCCAGCGGGGGGGAGGAGTACGAGCAGTACTTC. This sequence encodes CASTPSGGEEYEQYF.

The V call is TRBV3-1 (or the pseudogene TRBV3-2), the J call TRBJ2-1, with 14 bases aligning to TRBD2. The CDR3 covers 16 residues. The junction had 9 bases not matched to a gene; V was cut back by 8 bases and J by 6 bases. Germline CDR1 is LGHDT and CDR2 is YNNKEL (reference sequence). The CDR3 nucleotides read TGTGCCAGCGGAACGGGACTAGCGGGAGTAGGCAATGAGCAGTTCTTC. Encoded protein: CASGTGLAGVGNEQFF.

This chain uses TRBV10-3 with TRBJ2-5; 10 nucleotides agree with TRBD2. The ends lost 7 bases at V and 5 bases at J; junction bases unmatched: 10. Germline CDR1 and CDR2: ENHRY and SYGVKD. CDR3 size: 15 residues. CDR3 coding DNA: TGTGCCATCAAGAGGACTAGCGGACGTGAGGAGACCCAGTACTTC. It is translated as CAIKRTSGREETQYF.

The CDR3 here is CSVEGQGLTEAFF. The CDR3, as DNA: TGCAGCGTTGAGGGACAGGGTTTAACTGAAGCTTTCTTT. The chain has TRBV29-1 and TRBJ1-1, with 9 positions matching TRBD1. The length of the CDR3 is 13 residues. Per the germline V gene, CDR1 is SQVTM and CDR2 is ANQGSEA. J gave up 5 bases and V 3 bases, and 4 bases lay outside the gene matches.

CDR3 bases: TGTGCCAGCAGTTTTGACTGGAATCAGCCCCAGCATTTT. This gives the protein CASSFDWNQPQHF. This sequence joins TRBV28 and TRBJ1-5; D remains unclear. CDR3 length: 13 residues. Trimming cost V 3 bases and J 4 bases, with 7 bases left between them. Germline V CDR1 and CDR2: MDHEN, SYDVKM. Using reference TRBV28 and TRBJ1-5 for the parts outside the CDR3, the full variable domain is DVKVTQSSRYLVKRTGEKVFLECVQDMDHENMFWYRQDPGLGLRLIYFSYDVKMKEKGDIPEGYSVSREKKERFSLILESASTNQTSMYLCASSFDWNQPQHFGDGTRLSIL.

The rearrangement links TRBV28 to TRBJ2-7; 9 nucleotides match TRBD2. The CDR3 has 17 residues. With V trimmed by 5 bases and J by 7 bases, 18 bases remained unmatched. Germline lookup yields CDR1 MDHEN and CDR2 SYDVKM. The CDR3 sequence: CASSPPLMGGRADEQYF. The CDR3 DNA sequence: TGTGCCAGCAGTCCCCCCCTGATGGGCGGGAGGGCGGATGAGCAGTACTTC.

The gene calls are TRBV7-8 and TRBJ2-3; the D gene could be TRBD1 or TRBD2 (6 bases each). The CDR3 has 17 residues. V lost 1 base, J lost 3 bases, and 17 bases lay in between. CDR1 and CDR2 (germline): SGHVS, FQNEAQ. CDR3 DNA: TGTGCCAGCAGCTTAGGGGGCGGGACATTTGGGACAGATACGCAGTATTTT. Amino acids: CASSLGGGTFGTDTQYF.

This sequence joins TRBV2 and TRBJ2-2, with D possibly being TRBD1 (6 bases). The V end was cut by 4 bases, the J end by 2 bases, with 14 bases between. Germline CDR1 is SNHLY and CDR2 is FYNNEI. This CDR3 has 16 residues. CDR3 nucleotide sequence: TGTGCCAGCAGTGTACAGGGCTTACGAAACACCGGGGAGCTGTTTTTT. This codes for CASSVQGLRNTGELFF.

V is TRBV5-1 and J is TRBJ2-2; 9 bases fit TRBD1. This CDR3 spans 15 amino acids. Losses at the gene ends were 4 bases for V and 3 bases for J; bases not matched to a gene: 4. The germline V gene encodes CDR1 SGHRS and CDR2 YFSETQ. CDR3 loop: CASSLDRGDTGELFF. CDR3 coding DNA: TGCGCCAGCAGCCTGGACAGGGGAGACACCGGGGAGCTGTTTTTT.

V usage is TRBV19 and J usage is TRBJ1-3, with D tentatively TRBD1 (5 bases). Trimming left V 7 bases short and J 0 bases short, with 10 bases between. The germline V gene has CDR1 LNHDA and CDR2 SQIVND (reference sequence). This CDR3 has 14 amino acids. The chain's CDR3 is CASKGVSSGNTIYF. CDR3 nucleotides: TGTGCCAGTAAAGGGGTGAGCTCTGGAAACACCATATATTTT.

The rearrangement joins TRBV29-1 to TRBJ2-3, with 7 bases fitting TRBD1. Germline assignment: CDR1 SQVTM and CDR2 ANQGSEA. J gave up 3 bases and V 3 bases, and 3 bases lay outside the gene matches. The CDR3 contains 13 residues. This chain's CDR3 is CSVDRGLTDTQYF. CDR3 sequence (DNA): TGCAGCGTTGACAGGGGGTTGACAGATACGCAGTATTTT.